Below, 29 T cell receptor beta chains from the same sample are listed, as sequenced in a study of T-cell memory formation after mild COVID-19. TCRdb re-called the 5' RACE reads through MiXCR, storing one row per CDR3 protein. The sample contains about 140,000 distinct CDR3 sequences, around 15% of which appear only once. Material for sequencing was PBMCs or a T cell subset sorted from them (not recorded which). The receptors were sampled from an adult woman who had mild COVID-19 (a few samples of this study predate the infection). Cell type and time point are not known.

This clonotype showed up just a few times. CDR3 in DNA: TGTGCCAGTAGTCATTATTCGGGCGCAGATACGCAGTATTTT. Its protein product is CASSHYSGADTQYF. The V and J genes are TRBV19 and TRBJ2-3, with D unresolved. Trimming removed 5 bases at V and 4 bases at J, with 13 bases between. This CDR3 comprises 14 residues. From germline, CDR1 is LNHDA and CDR2 SQIVND (reference sequence).

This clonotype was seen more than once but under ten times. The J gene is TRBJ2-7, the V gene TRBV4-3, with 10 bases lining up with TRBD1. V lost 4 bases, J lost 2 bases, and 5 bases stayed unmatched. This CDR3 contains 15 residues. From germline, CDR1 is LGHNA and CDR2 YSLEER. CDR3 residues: CASSLGTGDTYEQYF. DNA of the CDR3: TGCGCCAGCAGCCTCGGGACAGGGGACACCTACGAGCAGTACTTC.

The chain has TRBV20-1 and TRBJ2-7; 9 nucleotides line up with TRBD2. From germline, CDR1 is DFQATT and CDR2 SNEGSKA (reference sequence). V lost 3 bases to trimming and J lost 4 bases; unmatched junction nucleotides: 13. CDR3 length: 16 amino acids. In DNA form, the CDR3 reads TGCAGTGCTAGGGAAATAGCGGGAGTTTACGGTTACGAGCAGTACTTC. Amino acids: CSAREIAGVYGYEQYF.

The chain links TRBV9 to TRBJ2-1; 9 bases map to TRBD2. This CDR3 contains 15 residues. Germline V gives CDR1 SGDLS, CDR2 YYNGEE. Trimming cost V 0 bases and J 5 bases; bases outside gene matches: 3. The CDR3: CASSVGTSVNNEQFF. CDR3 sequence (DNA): TGTGCCAGCAGCGTAGGGACTAGCGTTAACAATGAGCAGTTCTTC.

As DNA, the CDR3 is TGTGCCAGCAGTTACTCGGTAGGAGAGGGCCAGAACACTGAAGCTTTCTTT. As protein: CASSYSVGEGQNTEAFF. V and J are TRBV6-2 or TRBV6-3 and TRBJ1-1; D is undetermined. The germline V gene encodes CDR1 MNHEY and CDR2 SVGEGT. The CDR3 loop spans 17 amino acids. Trimming removed 0 bases at V and 1 base at J, with 15 bases between.

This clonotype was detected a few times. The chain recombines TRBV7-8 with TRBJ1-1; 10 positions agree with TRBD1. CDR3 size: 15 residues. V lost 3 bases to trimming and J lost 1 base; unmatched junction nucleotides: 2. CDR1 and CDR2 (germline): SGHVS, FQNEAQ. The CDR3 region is CASSLGQGTNTEAFF. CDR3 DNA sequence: TGTGCCAGCAGCTTGGGACAGGGGACGAACACTGAAGCTTTCTTT.

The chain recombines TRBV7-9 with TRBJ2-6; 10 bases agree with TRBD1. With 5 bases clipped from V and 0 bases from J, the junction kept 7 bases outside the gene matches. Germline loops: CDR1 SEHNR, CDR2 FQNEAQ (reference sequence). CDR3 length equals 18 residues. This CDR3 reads CASSLRDRGNSGANVLTF. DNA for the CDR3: TGTGCCAGCAGCCTCCGGGACAGGGGTAACTCTGGGGCCAACGTCCTGACTTTC.

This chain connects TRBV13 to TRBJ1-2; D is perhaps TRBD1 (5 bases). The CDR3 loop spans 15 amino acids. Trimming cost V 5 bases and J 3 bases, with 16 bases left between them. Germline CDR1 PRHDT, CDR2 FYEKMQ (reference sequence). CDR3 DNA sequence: TGTGCCAGCAGCCTGCGGGGGGTAACCGACTATGGCTACACCTTC. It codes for CASSLRGVTDYGYTF.

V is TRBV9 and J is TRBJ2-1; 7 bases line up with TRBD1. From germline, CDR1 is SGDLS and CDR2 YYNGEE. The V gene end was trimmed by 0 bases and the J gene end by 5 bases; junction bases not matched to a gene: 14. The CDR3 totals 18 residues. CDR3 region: CASSVGGSGTVPNNEQFF. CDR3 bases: TGTGCCAGCAGCGTAGGGGGTAGTGGGACAGTTCCAAACAATGAGCAGTTCTTC.

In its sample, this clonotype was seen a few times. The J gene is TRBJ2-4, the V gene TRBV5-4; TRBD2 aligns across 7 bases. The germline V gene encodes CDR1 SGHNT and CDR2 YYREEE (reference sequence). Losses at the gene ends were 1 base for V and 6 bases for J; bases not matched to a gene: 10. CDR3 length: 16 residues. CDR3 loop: CASSLYGSWGGNIQYF. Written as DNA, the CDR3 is TGTGCCAGCAGCTTGTATGGCTCTTGGGGGGGAAACATTCAGTACTTC.

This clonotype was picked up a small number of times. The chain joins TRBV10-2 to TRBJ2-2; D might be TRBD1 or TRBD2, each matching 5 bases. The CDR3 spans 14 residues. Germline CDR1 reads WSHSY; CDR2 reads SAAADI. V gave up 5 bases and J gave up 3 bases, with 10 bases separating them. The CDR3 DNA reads TGCGCCAGCAGTTATAGGGGAGACACCGGGGAGCTGTTTTTT. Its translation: CASSYRGDTGELFF.

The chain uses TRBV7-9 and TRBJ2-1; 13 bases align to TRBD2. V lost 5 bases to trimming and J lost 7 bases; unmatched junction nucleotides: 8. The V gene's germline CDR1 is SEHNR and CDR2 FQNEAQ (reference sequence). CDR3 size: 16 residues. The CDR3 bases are TGTGCCAGCAGCGGAGGACTAGCGGGAGTTTCAAATGAGCAGTTCTTC. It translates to CASSGGLAGVSNEQFF.

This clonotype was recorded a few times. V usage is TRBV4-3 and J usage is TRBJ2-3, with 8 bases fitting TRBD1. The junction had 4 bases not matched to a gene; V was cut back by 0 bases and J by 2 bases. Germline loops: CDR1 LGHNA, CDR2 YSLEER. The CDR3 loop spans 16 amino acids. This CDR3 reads CASSQDGDRNTDTQYF. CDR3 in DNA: TGCGCCAGCAGCCAAGATGGGGACAGGAACACAGATACGCAGTATTTT.

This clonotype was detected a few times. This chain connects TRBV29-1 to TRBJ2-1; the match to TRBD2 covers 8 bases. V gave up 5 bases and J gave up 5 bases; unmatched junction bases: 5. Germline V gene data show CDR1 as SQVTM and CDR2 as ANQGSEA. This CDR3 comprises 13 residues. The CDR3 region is CSVSGSLNNEQFF. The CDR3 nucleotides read TGCAGCGTTAGCGGGAGTTTGAACAATGAGCAGTTCTTC.

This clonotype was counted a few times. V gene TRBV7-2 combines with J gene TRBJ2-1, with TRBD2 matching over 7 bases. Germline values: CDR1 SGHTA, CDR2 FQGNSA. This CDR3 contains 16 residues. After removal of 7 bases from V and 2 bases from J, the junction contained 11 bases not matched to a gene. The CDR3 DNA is TGTGCCAGCACTCCCCCGGGGGGTCAACCCTACAATGAGCAGTTCTTC. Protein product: CASTPPGGQPYNEQFF.

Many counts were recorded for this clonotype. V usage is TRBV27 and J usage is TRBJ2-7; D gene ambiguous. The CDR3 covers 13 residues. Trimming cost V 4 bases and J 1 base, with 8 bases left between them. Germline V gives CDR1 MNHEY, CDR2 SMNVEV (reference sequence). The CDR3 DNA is TGTGCCAGCAGTTCAGGCACTTCCTACGAGCAGTACTTC. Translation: CASSSGTSYEQYF.

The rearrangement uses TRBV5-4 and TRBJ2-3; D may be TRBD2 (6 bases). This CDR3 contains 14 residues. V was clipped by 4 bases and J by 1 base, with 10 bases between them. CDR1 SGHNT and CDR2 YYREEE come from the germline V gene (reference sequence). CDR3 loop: CASSPLAGTDTQYF. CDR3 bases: TGTGCCAGCAGCCCACTAGCTGGCACAGATACGCAGTATTTT.

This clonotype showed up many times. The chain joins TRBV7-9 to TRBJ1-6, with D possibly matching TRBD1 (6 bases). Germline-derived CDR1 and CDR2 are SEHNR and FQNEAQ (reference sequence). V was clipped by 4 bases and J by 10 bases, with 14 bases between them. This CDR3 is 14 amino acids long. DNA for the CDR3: TGTGCCAGCAGCTCACAGGGTTTACAGTCACCCCTCCACTTT. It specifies CASSSQGLQSPLHF.

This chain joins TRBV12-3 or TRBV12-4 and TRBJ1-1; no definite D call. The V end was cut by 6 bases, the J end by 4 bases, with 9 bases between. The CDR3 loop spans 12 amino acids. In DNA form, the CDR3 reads TGTGCCAGCAGCCCTGGGCCCACTGAAGCTTTCTTT. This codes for CASSPGPTEAFF.

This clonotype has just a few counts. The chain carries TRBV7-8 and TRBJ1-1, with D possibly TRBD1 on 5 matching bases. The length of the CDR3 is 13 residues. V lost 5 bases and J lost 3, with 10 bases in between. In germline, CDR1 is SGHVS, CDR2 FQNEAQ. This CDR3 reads CASSPGGDTEAFF. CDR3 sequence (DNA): TGTGCCAGCAGCCCGGGGGGGGACACTGAAGCTTTCTTT.

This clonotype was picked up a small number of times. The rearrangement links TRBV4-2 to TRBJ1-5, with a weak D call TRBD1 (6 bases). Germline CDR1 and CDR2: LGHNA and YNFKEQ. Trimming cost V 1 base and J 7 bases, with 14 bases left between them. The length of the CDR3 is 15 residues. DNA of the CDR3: TGTGCCAGCAGCCAAGGGGGGGGGGCACAACAGCCCCAGCATTTT. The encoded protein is CASSQGGGAQQPQHF.

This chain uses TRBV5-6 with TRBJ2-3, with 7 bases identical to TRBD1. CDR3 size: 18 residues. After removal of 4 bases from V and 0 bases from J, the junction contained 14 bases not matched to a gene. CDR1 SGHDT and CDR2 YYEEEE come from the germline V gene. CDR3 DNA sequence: TGTGCCAGCAGCCCAGGACAGGCACCCCGGGCTAGCACAGATACGCAGTATTTT. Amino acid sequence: CASSPGQAPRASTDTQYF.

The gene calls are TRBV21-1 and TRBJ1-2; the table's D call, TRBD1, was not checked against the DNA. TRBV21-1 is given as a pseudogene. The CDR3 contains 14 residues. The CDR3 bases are TGTGCCAGCAGCAGTCAACAGGGTAACTATGGCTACACCTTC. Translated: CASSSQQGNYGYTF.

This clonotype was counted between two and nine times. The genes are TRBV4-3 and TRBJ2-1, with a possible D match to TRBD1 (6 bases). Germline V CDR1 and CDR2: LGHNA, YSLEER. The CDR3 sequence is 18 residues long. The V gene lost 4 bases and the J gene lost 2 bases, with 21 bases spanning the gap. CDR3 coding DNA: TGCGCCAGCAGCCCCCACGAAATACACAGGGACCCCTACAATGAGCAGTTCTTC. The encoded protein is CASSPHEIHRDPYNEQFF.

In DNA form, the CDR3 reads TGTGCCAGCAGCTTGGAAAAGGGACTAGCTTTCTCAGATACGCAGTATTTT. This gives the protein CASSLEKGLAFSDTQYF. The chain couples TRBV5-6 to TRBJ2-3; TRBD2 agrees at 9 bases. Germline CDR1 SGHDT, CDR2 YYEEEE. The CDR3 length is 17 residues. With V trimmed by 0 bases and J by 4 bases, 9 bases remained unmatched. The full variable domain, with the rest looked up from reference TRBV5-6 and TRBJ2-3, is DAGVTQSPTHLIKTRGQQVTLRCSPKSGHDTVSWYQQALGQGPQFIFQYYEEEERQRGNFPDRFSGHQFPNYSSELNVNALLLGDSALYLCASSLEKGLAFSDTQYFGPGTRLTVL.

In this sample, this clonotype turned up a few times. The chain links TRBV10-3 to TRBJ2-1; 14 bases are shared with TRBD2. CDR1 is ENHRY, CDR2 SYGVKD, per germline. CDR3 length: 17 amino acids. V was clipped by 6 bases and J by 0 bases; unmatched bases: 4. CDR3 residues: CAISPGLAGDSYNEQFF. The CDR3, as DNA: TGTGCCATCAGCCCGGGACTAGCGGGGGACTCCTACAATGAGCAGTTCTTC.

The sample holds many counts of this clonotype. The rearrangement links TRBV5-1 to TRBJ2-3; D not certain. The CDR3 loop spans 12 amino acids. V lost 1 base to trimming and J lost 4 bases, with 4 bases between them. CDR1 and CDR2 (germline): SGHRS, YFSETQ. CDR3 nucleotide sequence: TGCGCCAGCAGCTTGTATTCAGATACGCAGTATTTT. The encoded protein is CASSLYSDTQYF.

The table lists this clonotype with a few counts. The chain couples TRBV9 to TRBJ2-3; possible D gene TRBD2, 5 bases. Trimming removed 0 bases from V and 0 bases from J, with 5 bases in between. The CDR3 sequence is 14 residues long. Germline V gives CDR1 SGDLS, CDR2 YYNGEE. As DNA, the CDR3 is TGTGCCAGCAGCGTAGCGGGGAGCACAGATACGCAGTATTTT. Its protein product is CASSVAGSTDTQYF.

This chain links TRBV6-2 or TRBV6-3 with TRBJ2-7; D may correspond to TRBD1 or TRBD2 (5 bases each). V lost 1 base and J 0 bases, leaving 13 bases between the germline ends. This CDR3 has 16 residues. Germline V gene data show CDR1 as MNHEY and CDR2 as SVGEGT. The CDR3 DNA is TGTGCCAGCAGTTACTTGGGACCCAGGAGCTCCTACGAGCAGTACTTC. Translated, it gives CASSYLGPRSSYEQYF.